A selection of T cell receptor beta chains follows, all from one sample in a study of beta chain features in type 1 diabetes. Some clones are missing from TCRdb's copy, which holds only in-frame ones; the method was immunoSEQ multiplex PCR. The sample has roughly 700,000 clones; around 15% are singletons. Sequences were obtained from naive CD4+ T cells from blood. These receptors originate from a man aged 18 to 30 with type 1 diabetes. The CDR3 runs from the conserved cysteine through the conserved F or W. The D gene is left open where the match is weak. The size field is filled for only some rows; it gives once, few, many or a size class.

size	V	D	J	CDR3	DNA
few	TRBV7-9	.	TRBJ1-1	CASKGGPNTEAFF	TGTGCCAGCAAGGGGGGGCCCAACACTGAAGCTTTCTTT
.	TRBV13	.	TRBJ2-7	CASSLTLSYEQYF	TGTGCCAGCAGCTTAACGCTTTCCTACGAGCAGTACTTC
few	TRBV5-4	.	TRBJ1-5	CASSLTPETNQPQHF	TGTGCCAGCAGCTTGACCCCAGAGACCAATCAGCCCCAGCATTTT
.	TRBV4-1	.	TRBJ1-1	CASSQGTTRAFF	TGCGCCAGCAGCCAAGGGACGACGCGAGCTTTCTTT
few	TRBV29-1	.	TRBJ2-3	CSVGTGTADTQYF	TGCAGCGTTGGAACCGGGACGGCAGATACGCAGTATTTT
.	TRBV4-1	.	TRBJ1-5	CASSQGSSNQPQHF	TGCGCCAGCAGCCAAGGATCTAGCAATCAGCCCCAGCATTTT
few	TRBV29-1	.	TRBJ2-5	CSGRQAQETQYF	TGCAGCGGAAGACAGGCCCAAGAGACCCAGTACTTC
.	TRBV15	.	TRBJ2-1	CATSRDEGGTYIF	TGTGCCACCAGCAGAGATGAAGGGGGGACCTATATCTTC
.	TRBV6-5	.	TRBJ1-3	CASISRSGNTIYF	TGTGCCAGCATTTCCCGCTCTGGAAACACCATATATTTT
few	TRBV9	.	TRBJ2-7	CASSVEGRRRGEQYF	TGTGCCAGCAGCGTAGAGGGCCGCCGGAGAGGCGAGCAGTACTTC
.	TRBV6-5	.	TRBJ2-4	CASSYSGKGKNIQYF	TGTGCCAGCAGTTACAGCGGCAAGGGCAAAAACATTCAGTACTTC
.	TRBV4-1	TRBD2	TRBJ2-7	CASSLYRTSGTYYEQYF	TGCGCCAGCAGCCTCTACCGGACTAGCGGGACTTACTACGAGCAGTACTTC
.	TRBV30	.	TRBJ2-1	CAWSVTGFNEQFF	TGTGCCTGGAGTGTAACAGGATTCAATGAGCAGTTCTTC
.	TRBV6-5	TRBD1	TRBJ1-6	CASNARQGAPLHF	TGTGCCAGCAATGCCAGACAGGGTGCACCCCTCCACTTT
.	TRBV30	.	TRBJ2-5	CAWATGHQETQYF	TGTGCCTGGGCGACAGGCCACCAAGAGACCCAGTACTTC
few	TRBV6-6	TRBD2	TRBJ2-3	CASSTGTSINTQYF	TGTGCCAGCAGTACCGGGACTAGCATAAATACGCAGTATTTT
.	TRBV4-1	TRBD1	TRBJ2-5	CASSSYTRSDRVFLETQYF	TGCGCCAGCAGCTCCTACACCCGAAGCGACAGGGTTTTTTTAGAGACCCAGTACTTC
.	TRBV25-1	TRBD1	TRBJ1-6	CASSLGRDRASSPLHF	TGTGCCAGCAGTCTGGGGCGGGACAGGGCCAGTTCACCCCTCCACTTT
.	TRBV7-7	.	TRBJ2-3	CASSPSGGNTDTQYF	TGTGCCAGCAGCCCCTCCGGGGGCAACACAGATACGCAGTATTTT
few	TRBV7-6	TRBD1	TRBJ1-1	CASSPTGSIFEAFF	TGTGCCAGCAGCCCGACAGGGTCCATCTTTGAAGCTTTCTTT
few	TRBV18	TRBD2	TRBJ2-5	CASSLGLAGETQYF	TGTGCCAGCTCCCTCGGACTAGCGGGGGAGACCCAGTACTTC
.	TRBV5-6	TRBD1	TRBJ2-7	CASSLASWDRGNEQYF	TGTGCCAGCAGCTTGGCGTCCTGGGACAGGGGCAACGAGCAGTACTTC
few	TRBV23-1	.	TRBJ2-7	CASSLHWVGDTNYEQYF	TGCGCCAGCAGTCTTCATTGGGTTGGGGACACTAACTACGAGCAGTACTTC
.	TRBV15	TRBD2	TRBJ2-1	CATSRTSGSYNEQFF	TGTGCCACCAGCAGGACTAGCGGCTCCTACAATGAGCAGTTCTTC
.	TRBV2	TRBD1	TRBJ2-1	CATRAGTGIYNEQFF	TGTGCCACCCGAGCAGGGACAGGGATCTACAATGAGCAGTTCTTC
.	TRBV2	TRBD2	TRBJ2-3	CARQGTLAGAEITDTQYF	TGTGCCAGACAGGGGACGCTAGCGGGGGCCGAGATCACAGATACGCAGTATTTT
.	TRBV29-1	.	TRBJ2-2	CSVDGQENTGELFF	TGCAGCGTTGATGGGCAGGAGAACACCGGGGAGCTGTTTTTT
few	TRBV7-9	.	TRBJ2-1	CASSAEGSPYNEQFF	TGTGCCAGCTCCGCAGAGGGTTCCCCCTACAATGAGCAGTTCTTC
few	TRBV5-1	.	TRBJ1-2	CASSPGIPNYGYTF	TGCGCCAGCAGCCCGGGGATTCCTAACTATGGCTACACCTTC
.	TRBV5-1	.	TRBJ1-2	CASSFSGGRGNSNYGYTF	TGCGCCAGCAGCTTCTCCGGTGGCCGGGGCAACTCTAACTATGGCTACACCTTC
.	TRBV6-1	.	TRBJ2-5	CASSGQLFQETQYF	TGTGCCAGCAGTGGACAGCTTTTTCAAGAGACCCAGTACTTC
.	TRBV21-1	.	TRBJ2-7	CASSKGQGNEQYF	TGTGCCAGCAGCAAGGGACAGGGGAACGAGCAGTACTTC
few	TRBV7-9	.	TRBJ2-1	CASASRGSSYNEQFF	TGTGCCAGCGCCTCCCGGGGAAGCTCCTACAATGAGCAGTTCTTC
few	TRBV20-1	.	TRBJ2-7	CSAPHGRGAHF	TGCAGTGCGCCCCACGGCAGGGGAGCACACTTC
.	TRBV29-1	.	TRBJ2-1	CSVEDTGSGANNEQFF	TGCAGCGTTGAAGATACGGGGTCCGGGGCAAACAATGAGCAGTTCTTC
few	TRBV7-6	.	TRBJ2-6	CASSLTRVAGANVLTF	TGTGCCAGCAGTTTAACCCGGGTAGCTGGGGCCAACGTCCTGACTTTC
few	TRBV6-1	.	TRBJ1-5	CASSVSQPQHF	TGTGCCAGCAGTGTAAGTCAGCCCCAGCATTTT